The TCR beta chain under discussion was sequenced for a study of cytomegalovirus exposure and HLA in healthy donors. Looking at the study overall: There were some 410 genotyped donors. Of these, about 80% fell in the genetic ancestry cluster associated with self-reported Caucasian donors.

Study observations and caveats: The authors later found HLA-associated TCR beta chains more clonally expanded than equally common others. In a later analysis, across HLA loci, associated TCR counts were highest for DRB1, lowest for HLA-C.

Germline loops: CDR1 SEHNR, CDR2 FQNEAQ (reference sequence). J lost 11 bases, V lost 4 bases, and 5 bases had no gene match. The CDR3 covers 14 residues. As concerns this clone: Its antigen is not known.

Primers: 60 Vbeta forward and 13 Jbeta reverse. Generated by immunoSEQ multiplex PCR, the TCRdb table keeps only in-frame clones and is missing some. The sample carries more than 140,000 clones, over 75% recorded once. The rearrangement uses TRBV7-9 and TRBJ1-6; TRBD1 aligns across 10 bases. The TCR was taken from a man aged 30-40 years in good health and CMV-seropositive. Material for sequencing was PBMCs. CDR3 coding DNA: TGTGCCAGCAGCTCCGGACAGGGGGGTCCACCCCTCCACTTT. Protein: CASSSGQGGPPLHF.